This TCR beta chain originates from a study of control samples from healthy donors and cancer patients. Libraries were prepared by immunoSEQ multiplex PCR; TCRdb keeps only in-frame clonotypes and omits some of them. The sample lists 150,000 to 200,000 clones, more than 90% occurring once. Germline V gene lookup returns CDR1 SGHRS and CDR2 YFSETQ. Trimming cost V 4 bases and J 0 bases; bases outside gene matches: 7. The CDR3 loop spans 18 amino acids. The chain links TRBV5-1 to TRBJ2-3; 14 bases match TRBD2. Sequenced: blood. The source of this sequence is a woman between 40 and 50 years old in good health. The CDR3 DNA sequence: TGCGCCAGCAGCCCCGGACTAGCGGGGGGCGCTAGCACAGATACGCAGTATTTT. Encoded protein: CASSPGLAGGASTDTQYF.